The next 3 T cell receptor beta chains were all read from a single sample in a study of early T cells in non-severe SARS-CoV-2 infection (dated by TCRdb to 2020 to 2022). Library creation used 5' RACE. The sequencing machine was a NextSeq 500. TCRdb itself trimmed the public reads at Q25 with fastp, ran MiXCR and retained productive beta chains. Rows merge per CDR3 protein into single entries with the most common DNA and genes. The sample profile shows fewer than 25,000 distinct CDR3 sequences; 4.5% to 6% of them were found once. Of the sample, about 14% falls within the top ten clones. The material was whole blood, obtained at baseline. The source is an adult who was a healthcare worker with PCR-confirmed SARS-CoV-2 infection or an uninfected control (not recorded which).

This clonotype occurred many times. The chain links TRBV18 to TRBJ1-5, with D hard to call. V lost 3 bases and J 1 base, leaving 7 bases between the germline ends. The length of the CDR3 is 14 residues. Per germline, CDR1 KGHSH and CDR2 LQKENI. CDR3 nucleotide sequence: TGTGCCAGCTCACCCTTTACAAGCAATCAGCCCCAGCATTTT. Encoded protein: CASSPFTSNQPQHF.

The gene calls are TRBV27 and TRBJ2-3, with D perhaps TRBD1 (6 bases). Germline CDR1 MNHEY, CDR2 SMNVEV (reference sequence). Deletions cut 7 bases from V and 5 bases from J, with 16 bases between. CDR3 length: 14 amino acids. CDR3 DNA: TGTGCCAGCACAACAGGGATTGGACTAGATACGCAGTATTTT. It specifies CASTTGIGLDTQYF.

This clonotype was counted many times. This chain uses TRBV7-9 with TRBJ2-4, with a tentative D call TRBD2 (7 bases). The length of the CDR3 is 15 residues. Per germline, CDR1 SEHNR and CDR2 FQNEAQ (reference sequence). V lost 4 bases and J 6 bases, leaving 16 bases between the germline ends. CDR3 protein: CASSSPGGLGNIQYF. Written as DNA, the CDR3 is TGTGCCAGCAGCTCACCGGGGGGCCTAGGAAACATTCAGTACTTC.